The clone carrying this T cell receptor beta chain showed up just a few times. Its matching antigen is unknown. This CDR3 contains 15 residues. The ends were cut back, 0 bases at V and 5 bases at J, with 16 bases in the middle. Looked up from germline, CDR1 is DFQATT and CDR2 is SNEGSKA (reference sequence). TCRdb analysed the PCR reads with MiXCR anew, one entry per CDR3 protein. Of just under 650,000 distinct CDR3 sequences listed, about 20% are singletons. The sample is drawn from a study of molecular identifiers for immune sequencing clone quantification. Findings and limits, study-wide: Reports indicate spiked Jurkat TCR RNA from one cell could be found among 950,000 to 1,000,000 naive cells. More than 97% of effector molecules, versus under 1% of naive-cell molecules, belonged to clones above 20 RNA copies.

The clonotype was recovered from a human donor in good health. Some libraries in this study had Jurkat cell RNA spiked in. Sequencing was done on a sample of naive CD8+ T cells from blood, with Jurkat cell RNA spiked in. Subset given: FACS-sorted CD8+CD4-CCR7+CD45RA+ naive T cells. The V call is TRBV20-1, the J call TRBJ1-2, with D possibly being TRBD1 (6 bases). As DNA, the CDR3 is TGCAGTGCTAGAGATTGGGTCAGGGGAGGGTATGGCTACACCTTC. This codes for CSARDWVRGGYGYTF.